This T cell receptor beta chain was sequenced for a study of T-cell memory formation after mild COVID-19. Study context: Among the donors, TCR clusters were largely specific to each donor.

The germline CDR1 and CDR2 sequences are SGHTA and FQGNSA. This CDR3 comprises 15 residues. V was trimmed by 5 bases and J by 6 bases, leaving 18 bases between them. For this clonotype: Its antigen is currently unknown.

Whole-study findings and limits: Contracting clones, day 15 to 85, had balanced CD4/CD8, and later expanders favored CD4+.

TCRdb ran MiXCR on the 5' RACE reads and lists one entry per CDR3 protein. The sample carries around 430,000 distinct CDR3 sequences, 15% to 20% recorded once. The chain couples TRBV7-2 to TRBJ2-3; D might be TRBD2 (7 bases). The sequence was collected from a man aged 18 to 30 who had mild COVID-19 (a few samples of this study predate the infection). Cell type and time point are not known. Sequencing was carried out using PBMCs or a T cell subset sorted from them (not recorded which). CDR3 coding DNA: TGTGCCAGCAGCCTTGCGCGGGGGCGTGCGGATACGCAGTATTTT. This sequence encodes CASSLARGRADTQYF. Drawing the rest from reference TRBV7-2 and TRBJ2-3, the complete variable domain is GAGVSQSPSNKVTEKGKDVELRCDPISGHTALYWYRQSLGQGLEFLIYFQGNSAPDKSGLPSDRFSAERTGGSVSTLTIQRTQQEDSAVYLCASSLARGRADTQYFGPGTRLTVL.